The 8 T cell receptor beta chains listed next were all sequenced from one sample in a study of blood T cells in healthy people across ages. Next came a second PCR, run for about 6 to 12 cycles, which used a sample-barcoded 5' primer along with a J-beta primer mix. TCRdb called the 5' RACE reads again in MiXCR, with one record for every CDR3 protein. The table lists some 1.6 million distinct CDR3 sequences, 34% of them singletons. Sequencing was carried out using blood. The receptors were sampled from a woman in her thirties in good health.

V usage is TRBV28 and J usage is TRBJ1-3; D unclear. Germline V gives CDR1 MDHEN, CDR2 SYDVKM. V shed 5 bases and J shed 0 bases, with 8 bases lying between them. The CDR3 length is 14 residues. The CDR3: CASSVYISGNTIYF. The CDR3 bases are TGTGCCAGCAGTGTATACATCTCTGGAAACACCATATATTTT.

The chain combines TRBV5-1 with TRBJ2-5; no clear D. The CDR3 has 16 residues. Germline CDR1 and CDR2: SGHRS and YFSETQ. V lost 0 bases and J lost 2, with 14 bases in between. The CDR3 here is CASSLVWQAAQETQYF. The CDR3 coding sequence is TGCGCCAGCAGCTTGGTCTGGCAGGCAGCACAAGAGACCCAGTACTTC.

This chain joins TRBV24-1 and TRBJ1-1; no clear D. Looked up from germline, CDR1 is KGHDR and CDR2 is SFDVKD. V lost 4 bases, J lost 5 bases, and 10 bases lay in between. The CDR3 totals 13 residues. CDR3 in DNA: TGTGCCACCAGTGAGGGTTCAGCGACTGAAGCTTTCTTT. This sequence encodes CATSEGSATEAFF.

The CDR3, as DNA: TGTGCCAGCTCACCACCTGGACAGAGTATCTATGGCTACACCTTC. It translates to CASSPPGQSIYGYTF. The genes are TRBV18 and TRBJ1-2; D possibly corresponds to TRBD1 (6 bases). Trimming pared 0 bases from V and 4 bases from J, leaving 12 bases between. This CDR3 is 15 amino acids long. Germline V gene sequence: CDR1 KGHSH, CDR2 LQKENI.

A word on this clonotype: A much larger clonotype is one base distant, so this may be a read error. The rearrangement links TRBV29-1 to TRBJ2-3, with D possibly being TRBD2 (6 bases). The CDR3 runs 18 residues. Germline CDR1 is SQVTM and CDR2 is ANQGSEA. CDR3 protein: CSAEGMSSALAGTDTQYF. Here the CDR3 DNA reads TGCAGCGCTGAAGGAATGAGTAGCGCCTTGGCGGGAACAGATACGCAGTATTTT.

This clonotype came up a few times. V and J are TRBV15 and TRBJ2-1; possibly TRBD2 for D (5 bases). CDR1 is LNHNV and CDR2 is YYDKDF in the germline V gene (reference sequence). V lost 8 bases to trimming and J lost 1 base, with 9 bases between them. The CDR3 sequence is 13 residues long. CDR3 sequence (DNA): TGTGCCACCTCCGAGGGTTCCTACAATGAGCAGTTCTTC. Its protein product is CATSEGSYNEQFF.

This chain joins TRBV10-3 and TRBJ1-1, with TRBD1 matching 7 bases. V lost 10 bases, J lost 1 base, and 6 bases stayed unmatched. The CDR3 is 13 amino acids. CDR1 and CDR2 (germline): ENHRY, SYGVKD. CDR3 amino acids: CATSGQRNTEAFF. CDR3 DNA: TGTGCCACGTCGGGACAGCGGAACACTGAAGCTTTCTTT.

V usage is TRBV6-1 and J usage is TRBJ2-6; no clear D. The germline V and J ends were trimmed by 3 bases and 0 bases, with 15 bases remaining between them. Per germline, CDR1 MNHNS and CDR2 SASEGT. The CDR3 covers 18 residues. CDR3 nucleotide sequence: TGTGCCAGCAGTGACGCCCATACAACAGCCTCTGGGGCCAACGTCCTGACTTTC. Translated, it gives CASSDAHTTASGANVLTF.